The 11 T cell receptor beta chains reported below all come from one sample, sequenced in a study of OX40 agonist ivuxolimab in advanced cancers. Generated by immunoSEQ multiplex PCR, the TCRdb table keeps only in-frame clones and is missing some. The sample holds tens of thousands of clones, 90% to 95% seen once. Sequencing used CD4+ or CD8+ T cells sorted from blood, obtained in a trial of the OX40 agonist ivuxolimab. The receptors stem from an adult with an advanced solid tumor such as melanoma, head and neck, liver or kidney cancer.

This chain links TRBV5-1 with TRBJ1-2; the match to TRBD1 covers 10 bases. Looked up from germline, CDR1 is SGHRS and CDR2 is YFSETQ. The CDR3 runs to 14 residues. Trimming removed 4 bases from V and 3 bases from J; junction bases left unmatched: 3. The DNA of the CDR3 is TGCGCCAGCAGCAGGGGGACAGGGGACTATGGCTACACCTTC. Translating it yields CASSRGTGDYGYTF.

This chain links TRBV7-9 with TRBJ1-2; 8 bases agree with TRBD1. Looked up from germline, CDR1 is SEHNR and CDR2 is FQNEAQ (reference sequence). With V trimmed by 5 bases and J by 7 bases, 6 bases remained unmatched. CDR3 size: 13 residues. CDR3 in amino acids: CASSRRGLFGYTF. CDR3 DNA: TGTGCCAGCAGCCGCAGGGGGCTGTTTGGCTACACCTTC.

As regards this clone: The junction departs from the called germline gene at one end, perhaps through a read error. The V call is TRBV20-1, the J call TRBJ2-1; D is unclear. CDR3 length equals 11 residues. The germline gives CDR1 DFQATT, CDR2 SNEGSKA (reference sequence). This chain's CDR3 is CSARPGISSVF. The CDR3 DNA follows: TGCAGTGCTAGACCCGGTATCTCCTCAGTCTTC.

This clone was recorded only once. The chain couples TRBV28 to TRBJ1-5; no clear D gene. Germline CDR1 and CDR2: MDHEN and SYDVKM. Trimming took 8 bases from V and 4 from J, leaving 21 bases between them. This CDR3 contains 16 residues. For the CDR3, the DNA is TGTGCCAGCTCCTCGCTTAGATCCAGTACAAATCAGCCCCAGCATTTT. Translated: CASSSLRSSTNQPQHF.

The chain recombines TRBV5-1 with TRBJ2-1, with 7 bases fitting TRBD2. This CDR3 region has 14 residues. Trimming at V came to 5 bases and at J to 6 bases, leaving 8 bases not matched to a gene. Germline loops: CDR1 SGHRS, CDR2 YFSETQ. The CDR3 is CASRRERLGNEQFF. The CDR3, as DNA: TGCGCCAGCAGGCGGGAGCGATTGGGCAATGAGCAGTTCTTC.

This clone was counted once. The V gene is TRBV6-5, the J gene TRBJ2-3, with 7 bases identical to TRBD2. This CDR3 contains 15 residues. J gave up 3 bases and V 4 bases, and 7 bases lay outside the gene matches. Per germline, CDR1 MNHEY and CDR2 SVGAGI. The CDR3 loop reads CASSSPGGETDTQYF. The CDR3 nucleotides read TGTGCCAGCAGTTCCCCGGGAGGAGAAACAGATACGCAGTATTTT.

This chain's CDR3 is CASNGQGVPGQPQHF. The DNA for the CDR3 is TGTGCCAGCAACGGACAGGGGGTACCGGGGCAGCCCCAGCATTTT. The chain employs TRBV28 and TRBJ1-5, with 10 nucleotides matching TRBD1. The CDR3 runs 15 residues. V was clipped by 7 bases and J by 7 bases; unmatched bases: 10. Germline V gene data show CDR1 as MDHEN and CDR2 as SYDVKM.

This chain joins TRBV5-1 and TRBJ2-5; 7 nucleotides match TRBD1. The CDR3 contains 15 residues. Per germline, CDR1 SGHRS and CDR2 YFSETQ. V lost 4 bases to trimming and J lost 5 bases; unmatched junction nucleotides: 11. The CDR3, as DNA: TGCGCCAGCAGCAAAGCCGGGACAGCCGAGGAGACCCAGTACTTC. Protein sequence: CASSKAGTAEETQYF.

The CDR3 here is CASSLVASGSSTDTQYF. DNA of the CDR3: TGCGCCAGCAGCTTGGTGGCTAGCGGATCTAGCACAGATACGCAGTATTTT. The rearrangement joins TRBV5-1 to TRBJ2-3, with TRBD2 matching 7 bases. The junction had 7 bases not matched to a gene; V was cut back by 0 bases and J by 0 bases. The CDR3 totals 17 residues. In germline, CDR1 is SGHRS, CDR2 YFSETQ.

The CDR3 loop is CASSRQGVSQETQYF. The CDR3 nucleotides are TGTGCCAGCAGCCGTCAGGGGGTCTCCCAAGAGACCCAGTACTTC. The J gene is TRBJ2-5, the V gene TRBV5-4, with 7 bases aligning to TRBD1. Germline trimming cut 4 bases from V and 1 base from J; bases unmatched to any gene: 7. The CDR3 extends over 15 amino acids. Germline values: CDR1 SGHNT, CDR2 YYREEE (reference sequence). Combining the CDR3 with reference TRBV5-4 and TRBJ2-5 gives the whole variable domain ETGVTQSPTHLIKTRGQQVTLRCSSQSGHNTVSWYQQALGQGPQFIFQYYREEENGRGNFPPRFSGLQFPNYSSELNVNALELDDSALYLCASSRQGVSQETQYFGPGTRLLVL.

The rearrangement links TRBV28 to TRBJ1-1; D gene uncertain. The germline V gene has CDR1 MDHEN and CDR2 SYDVKM. The ends were cut back, 9 bases at V and 6 bases at J, with 11 bases in the middle. The CDR3 loop spans 11 amino acids. In DNA, the CDR3 is TGTGCCAGTCAACTTCTCGCTGAAGCTTTCTTT. Translation: CASQLLAEAFF.